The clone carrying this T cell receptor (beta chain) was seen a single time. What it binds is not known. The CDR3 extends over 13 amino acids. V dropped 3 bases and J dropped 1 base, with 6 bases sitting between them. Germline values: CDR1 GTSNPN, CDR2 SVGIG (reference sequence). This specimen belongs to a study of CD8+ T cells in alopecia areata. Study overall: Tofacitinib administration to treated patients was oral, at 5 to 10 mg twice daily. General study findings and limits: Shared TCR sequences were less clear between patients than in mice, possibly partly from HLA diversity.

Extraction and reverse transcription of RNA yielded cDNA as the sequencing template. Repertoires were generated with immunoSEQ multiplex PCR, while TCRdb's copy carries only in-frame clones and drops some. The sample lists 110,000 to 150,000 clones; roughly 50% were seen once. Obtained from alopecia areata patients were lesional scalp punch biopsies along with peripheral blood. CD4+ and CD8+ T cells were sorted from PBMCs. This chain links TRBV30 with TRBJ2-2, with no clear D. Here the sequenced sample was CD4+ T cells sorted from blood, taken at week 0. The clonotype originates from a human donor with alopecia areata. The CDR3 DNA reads TGTGCCTGGAGAAAGGGGAACACCGGGGAGCTGTTTTTT. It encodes CAWRKGNTGELFF.